This TCR beta chain was found in a study of shared clonotypes between healthy human individuals (dated by TCRdb to the early 2020s). For the study in its entirety: Three men and a couple of women, aged 18 to 49 years, made up the cohort. For each donor, three plates each were used for CD4 naive and CD4 memory, two plates were used for CD8 naive, and one plate was used for CD8 memory. To estimate repertoire size and how much clonotypes are shared between individuals, the study performed deep sequencing of blood TCR repertoires from a handful of healthy adults. Libraries were prepared and TCR repertoires were sequenced by different laboratories using diverse techniques, in order to increase sequencing depth and limit assay-specific biases. Leukapheresis yielded between about 0.94 and 9.5 billion PBMCs per donor.

Donors were healthy HIV-negative adults with no recently reported acute infections or vaccinations. Only Caucasian adults living in Nashville, Tennessee, USA were represented among the donors. CD4+ T cells were enriched through magnetic negative selection, after which naive cells were positively selected on CD45RA and the remaining negative fraction served as the memory subset. After blood collection by leukapheresis, PBMCs were isolated using Ficoll-Histopaque density gradient centrifugation and then cryopreserved in the vapor phase of liquid nitrogen. Analytical flow cytometry was used to check the purity and quantity of every magnetically sorted T cell population. Genomic DNA was isolated from every sorted fraction and measured by UV absorbance on a Nanodrop 2000c. TCR CDR3 regions were amplified from genomic DNA by multiplex PCR using the deep immunoSEQ assay. Extracted genomic DNA from each cell subset was distributed evenly across all wells of several immunoSEQ 96-well plates, and each plate was treated as a replicate. For sorted subsets, around 200 ng genomic DNA, equal to 30,000 or so T cell genomes, was loaded into each replicate PCR. Purified libraries were measured with a Qubit 3.0 fluorometer, size-checked on a Bioanalyzer 2100, and measured again with the KAPA Library Quantification kit. Every immunoSEQ 96-well plate was sequenced on a separate single-read 150-cycle Illumina NextSeq 550 flow cell. The paper's data handling went like this. Because the immunoSEQ output included only junctional sequences and no quality scores, the filtering could not be the same as the filtering used for full-length reads. To assign V/J genes and CDR3, sequences were annotated using PyIR, a Python wrapper for IgBLAST v1.9, with IMGT germline references. Any read was removed if the V/J assignment was weak (E-value above 1e-6), the CDR3 was missing, or the read contained stop codons, out-of-frame junctions, or ambiguous translated residues. V3J clonotypes were defined as sequences sharing an identical inferred V gene, J gene, and CDR3 amino acid sequence. Percentage overlap between repertoires was calculated by dividing the number of shared unique clonotypes by the size of the smaller repertoire. RTK rarefaction, the Chao1 estimator, and Recon v2.1 estimates of unobserved clonotypes were used to assess repertoire richness. OLGA was used to compute generation probabilities for all TCRbeta clonotypes that the gDNA method yielded from a few donors. In its TCRdb copy, this immuneACCESS table keeps in-frame sequences only and misses some clones. Where compared with another copy, unresolved V genes explain less than half of these, and the others have no known cause. V and J calls and clone size follow that table, whereas D and trimming were derived from the DNA. Within this sample are 740,000 or so clones, with about three quarters of them counted one time only. The ten largest clones add up to 1.5% to 2% of the sample.

On this clone itself: The clone's antigen remains unknown. It has no much larger one-base neighbor in the sample; base qualities were not kept.

Overall study outcomes, separate from this receptor: Larger estimated clonotype richness was generally found for naive subsets than for memory subsets. Sampling was limited to blood, and TCR repertoires in tissue likely differ from TCR repertoires in blood. Pairwise subsampling led to the expectation that sequencing depth would affect the degree of clonotype sharing among donors. The small number of donors limited the genetic and exposure-history diversity represented. Rarefaction of sorted-subset datasets indicated incomplete sequencing despite the large sequencing depth. About 5% of naive CD4, around 3.6% of naive CD8, approximately 2.2% of memory CD4, and more than 0.35% of memory CD8 clonotypes were shared across several donors. Clonotypes shared by all four sorted-subset donors showed higher generation probabilities than non-shared clonotypes.

The CDR3 goes from the cysteine to the phenylalanine over 15 residues. The retained sequence is limited to the CDR3, 45 bases, with the frame set at the first base. CDR1 and CDR2, per the germline V gene (reference sequence), are SEHNR and FQNEAQ. V is clipped by 2 bases and J by 0 bases, and the sequence between their germline boundaries is 8 bases long. The receptor was isolated from a woman aged 30 to 39 in good health. Recombination joined TRBV7-9 with TRBJ2-1; there is no confident call for the D gene. Input material: memory CD4+ T cells sorted from blood. Reading the label with the study, this specimen's cell subset or site is: CD45RA-negative fraction. The CDR3 protein is CASSLLGPSYNEQFF. The base sequence is TGTGCCAGCAGCTTACTCGGGCCCTCCTACAATGAGCAGTTCTTC. Full variable domain (CDR3 extended with the reference TRBV7-9 and TRBJ2-1 proteins): DTGVSQNPRHKITKRGQNVTFRCDPISEHNRLYWYRQTLGQGPEFLTYFQNEAQLEKSRLLSDRFSAERPKGSFSTLEIQRTEQGDSAMYLCASSLLGPSYNEQFFGPGTRLTVL.